The T cell receptor beta chain under discussion was sequenced for a study of T cell responses to AZD1222 COVID-19 vaccine. Study details: Analyses pooled second doses at about 4 or about 12 weeks. Study observations and caveats: Repertoire sampling happened only post peak T cell response. The donors showed a predominance of white British ancestry and of females, with possible underestimation of clonal diversity.

On this clone itself: What it binds is unknown.

Clones were read by immunoSEQ multiplex PCR, and TCRdb kept only the in-frame ones, dropping some. The data hold 55,000 to 75,000 clones, with 85% observed a single time. Here the sequenced sample was peripheral blood, taken on day 0 of AZD1222 vaccination. The sequence was collected from an adult in good health.

The CDR3 bases are TGTGCCAGCAGTTACTCGAGGGACAACGAGCAGTACTTC. Protein: CASSYSRDNEQYF. V gene TRBV6-5 combines with J gene TRBJ2-7, with a weak D call TRBD1 (6 bases). Germline V CDR1 and CDR2: MNHEY, SVGAGI. Trimming stripped 0 bases from V and 5 bases from J, with 8 bases between. This CDR3 has 13 residues.